The clone carrying this TCR beta chain showed up just a few times. This specimen belongs to a study of blood T cell repertoires in COVID-19. Turning to the study itself: Material from acute and convalescent COVID-19 was sourced from the United States, Italy and Spain. T cells, B-cell-depleted T cells, or PBMCs supplied cDNA or gDNA.

CDR3 length: 15 residues. The germline V gene encodes CDR1 SNHLY and CDR2 FYNNEI. The ends were cut back, 7 bases at V and 4 bases at J, with 19 bases in the middle. As processed by the authors: Reference gene primers were amplified, and this amplification served to estimate nucleated cell counts. Profiling relied on immunoSEQ multiplex PCR, and the TCRdb table lists in-frame clones only, not all of them. The V and J calls and clone size come from that table; D and trimming were worked out from the DNA. The sample lists roughly 100,000 clones, more than 75% occurring once. The chain uses TRBV2 and TRBJ1-2; no clear D. The specimen was peripheral blood. The receptor's source is a human donor in a cohort sampled during active COVID-19. This CDR3 reads CASMPGLPIVYGYTF. The CDR3 DNA sequence: TGTGCCAGCATGCCTGGACTACCGATAGTCTATGGCTACACCTTC.